This is a list of T cell receptor beta chains from one sample in a study of T cell repertoires in cytomegalovirus infection. Using its own MiXCR run on the reads, TCRdb lists one record per CDR3 protein. Counted here are 70,000 to 75,000 distinct CDR3 sequences, around 3.8% occurring once; the ten biggest clones make up 22%. Material for sequencing was PBMCs. These receptors all come from a human donor in good health (CMV status not recorded). Some clones in this sample may be carry-over from other donors' samples. CDR3s include the opening cysteine and the closing phenylalanine or tryptophan. The order of the fields is D gene, V gene, CDR3 protein. D genes are given only for firm matches.

d_gene: -; v_gene: TRBV7-9; CDR3aa: CASSLGRDTSTDTQYF
d_gene: -; v_gene: TRBV2; CDR3aa: CASRGSIYEQYF
d_gene: TRBD1; v_gene: TRBV6-2/TRBV6-3; CDR3aa: CASNSGQQNQPQHF
d_gene: TRBD1; v_gene: TRBV28; CDR3aa: CASSLVGTGRYNEQFF
d_gene: -; v_gene: TRBV12-3/TRBV12-4; CDR3aa: CASSLSLLRGDQQETQYF
d_gene: -; v_gene: TRBV7-9; CDR3aa: CASSPRGSYEQYF
d_gene: -; v_gene: TRBV7-2; CDR3aa: CASSFGQQETQYF
d_gene: -; v_gene: TRBV12-5; CDR3aa: CASGLNNEQFF
d_gene: -; v_gene: TRBV7-2; CDR3aa: CASSRTWSGELFF
d_gene: TRBD1; v_gene: TRBV20-1; CDR3aa: CSASARTGRSVGQPQHF
d_gene: -; v_gene: TRBV7-2; CDR3aa: CASSSQGREKETQYF
d_gene: -; v_gene: TRBV7-6; CDR3aa: CASSSGTGQGGRYEQYF
d_gene: -; v_gene: TRBV2; CDR3aa: CASSEGKSVRGADTQYF
d_gene: TRBD1; v_gene: TRBV7-2; CDR3aa: CASSSSGTGGLHQYF
d_gene: -; v_gene: TRBV7-8; CDR3aa: CASSNPERGGYTEAFF
d_gene: -; v_gene: TRBV7-2; CDR3aa: CASSLKSSNTEAFF
d_gene: -; v_gene: TRBV7-6; CDR3aa: CASSLARTVQETQYF
d_gene: -; v_gene: TRBV18; CDR3aa: CASSPRQGGGYEQYF
d_gene: -; v_gene: TRBV10-3; CDR3aa: CAISEQGYEQYF
d_gene: TRBD2; v_gene: TRBV5-6; CDR3aa: CASSPRTSGWTGSYNEQFF
d_gene: TRBD1; v_gene: TRBV7-6; CDR3aa: CASSLIPGQGNEQYF
d_gene: -; v_gene: TRBV3-1; CDR3aa: CASSQSRGAGGYTF
d_gene: -; v_gene: TRBV7-8; CDR3aa: CASSLGGSYGYTF
d_gene: -; v_gene: TRBV7-2; CDR3aa: CASSLLPGVPGTDTQYF
d_gene: TRBD2; v_gene: TRBV7-2; CDR3aa: CASSSGLAGGVHEQFF
d_gene: TRBD1; v_gene: TRBV12-3/TRBV12-4; CDR3aa: CASSTGAQRDEQFF
d_gene: -; v_gene: TRBV12-5; CDR3aa: CASGLPSDTSYEQYF
d_gene: -; v_gene: TRBV28; CDR3aa: CASRPPSDPRGGQYF
d_gene: TRBD2; v_gene: TRBV7-2; CDR3aa: CASSSLAGGQETQYF
d_gene: TRBD1; v_gene: TRBV7-8; CDR3aa: CASSSSQGVETQYF
d_gene: -; v_gene: TRBV6-2/TRBV6-3; CDR3aa: CASSGLGSSYNEQFF
d_gene: -; v_gene: TRBV11-2; CDR3aa: CASTRGVGTEAFF
d_gene: TRBD1; v_gene: TRBV5-4; CDR3aa: CASSSEGTGVQETQYF
d_gene: -; v_gene: TRBV7-2; CDR3aa: CASEDPNGYTF
d_gene: TRBD2; v_gene: TRBV7-2; CDR3aa: CASSLEGRLAGALEQFF
d_gene: -; v_gene: TRBV7-3; CDR3aa: CASSFGGRIDTQYF
d_gene: TRBD2; v_gene: TRBV5-6; CDR3aa: CASSRRGAGELFF
d_gene: TRBD2; v_gene: TRBV7-6; CDR3aa: CASSPARLAVDTQYF
d_gene: -; v_gene: TRBV7-9; CDR3aa: CASSSSDTQYF
d_gene: -; v_gene: TRBV7-4; CDR3aa: CASSVDGRGTEAFF
d_gene: -; v_gene: TRBV2; CDR3aa: CASSGTANEQYF
d_gene: -; v_gene: TRBV28; CDR3aa: CATLDRQETQYF
d_gene: TRBD1; v_gene: TRBV5-8; CDR3aa: CASSSTGGGSRKVYEQYF
d_gene: TRBD2; v_gene: TRBV7-2; CDR3aa: CASSFEGGLGEQFF
d_gene: -; v_gene: TRBV7-2; CDR3aa: CASSPTGFNTEAFF
d_gene: -; v_gene: TRBV7-6; CDR3aa: CASSLTHEQFF
d_gene: TRBD2; v_gene: TRBV4-1; CDR3aa: CASSLAQAGGPYEQYF
d_gene: TRBD2; v_gene: TRBV30; CDR3aa: CAWRSGGTPYNEQFF
d_gene: -; v_gene: TRBV6-2/TRBV6-3; CDR3aa: CASSQWDAAALNSQHF
d_gene: TRBD1; v_gene: TRBV28; CDR3aa: CASSQRQGTVTDTQYF
d_gene: TRBD2; v_gene: TRBV28; CDR3aa: CASSRSGTIAKNIQYF
d_gene: -; v_gene: TRBV7-2; CDR3aa: CASSSDPGYGYTF
d_gene: -; v_gene: TRBV7-6; CDR3aa: CASSAGTLVGTGELFF
d_gene: -; v_gene: TRBV7-2; CDR3aa: CASSFGYSPQHF